This passage covers 21 T cell receptor beta chains from one sample sequenced in a study of blood T cell repertoires in COVID-19. Assay used: immunoSEQ multiplex PCR; TCRdb lists only in-frame clones, some missing. The repertoire holds fewer than 200,000 clones, roughly 77% seen once, with 5% to 8.5% in the top ten. Sequencing used peripheral blood. These receptors originate from a man between 65 and 85 years old with active or convalescent COVID-19.

V is TRBV7-9 and J is TRBJ2-5, with 8 bases aligning to TRBD1. Germline CDR1 SEHNR, CDR2 FQNEAQ (reference sequence). Trimming at V came to 3 bases and at J to 5 bases, leaving 8 bases not matched to a gene. This CDR3 is 15 amino acids long. CDR3 nucleotide sequence: TGTGCCAGCAGCTTTAGGTCAGGGGGCCCGGAGACCCAGTACTTC. Its protein product is CASSFRSGGPETQYF.

CDR3: CAISGGEGEQFF. CDR3 sequence (DNA): TGTGCCATCAGTGGCGGGGAAGGTGAGCAGTTCTTC. V usage is TRBV10-3 and J usage is TRBJ2-1; D is possibly TRBD2 (6 bases). Trimming shortened V by 4 bases and J by 9 bases, and 10 bases separated the two germline ends. Germline-derived CDR1 and CDR2 are ENHRY and SYGVKD. CDR3 length equals 12 residues.

This clone appeared a few times. The chain carries TRBV29-1 and TRBJ1-5, with 8 bases fitting TRBD1. CDR1 and CDR2 from the germline V gene are SQVTM and ANQGSEA. With V trimmed by 7 bases and J by 4 bases, 3 bases remained unmatched. The CDR3 loop spans 12 amino acids. The CDR3 region is CSAGQENQPQHF. CDR3 nucleotide sequence: TGCAGCGCGGGACAGGAAAATCAGCCCCAGCATTTT.

The rearrangement links TRBV7-2 to TRBJ2-7; 8 bases agree with TRBD2. Germline values: CDR1 SGHTA, CDR2 FQGNSA. This CDR3 is 16 amino acids long. J was trimmed by 3 bases and V by 6 bases; bases with no gene match: 13. The DNA for the CDR3 is TGTGCCAGCAGTTCGACGGGAGGGCAAATTGGCTACGAGCAGTACTTC. Translation: CASSSTGGQIGYEQYF.

The chain recombines TRBV5-5 with TRBJ2-5, with D perhaps matching TRBD2 (5 bases). The CDR3 runs 14 residues. The V gene's germline CDR1 is SGHKS and CDR2 YYEKEE (reference sequence). Trimming pared 0 bases from V and 5 bases from J, leaving 11 bases between. CDR3 DNA: TGTGCCAGCAGCTTGGCCACTGGGGAGGAGACCCAGTACTTC. It encodes CASSLATGEETQYF. Together with reference TRBV5-5 and TRBJ2-5, the CDR3 gives the full variable domain: DAGVTQSPTHLIKTRGQQVTLRCSPISGHKSVSWYQQVLGQGPQFIFQYYEKEERGRGNFPDRFSARQFPNYSSELNVNALLLGDSALYLCASSLATGEETQYFGPGTRLLVL.

This clone was detected once. The V gene is TRBV5-1, the J gene TRBJ2-1; TRBD2 agrees at 11 bases. CDR3 length: 16 residues. Germline values: CDR1 SGHRS, CDR2 YFSETQ. The ends lost 2 bases at V and 6 bases at J; junction bases unmatched: 7. CDR3 sequence: CASSFLAGGVLNEQFF. As DNA, the CDR3 is TGCGCCAGCAGCTTTTTAGCGGGGGGGGTGCTCAATGAGCAGTTCTTC.

This chain uses TRBV6-5 with TRBJ2-1, with D possibly TRBD1 on 6 matching bases. V was pared by 7 bases and J by 7 bases, with 17 bases between. The CDR3 has 14 residues. From germline, CDR1 is MNHEY and CDR2 SVGAGI. The CDR3 sequence: CASTRQGRGNEQFF. DNA for the CDR3: TGTGCCAGCACTCGGCAGGGGAGAGGTAATGAGCAGTTCTTC.

V usage is TRBV18 and J usage is TRBJ2-7; possible D gene TRBD2, 5 bases. Trimming cost V 3 bases and J 0 bases, with 9 bases left between them. Germline CDR1 KGHSH, CDR2 LQKENI. This CDR3 region has 14 residues. The CDR3 is CASSPEESSYEQYF. For the CDR3, the DNA is TGTGCCAGCTCACCGGAGGAGAGCTCCTACGAGCAGTACTTC.

The chain recombines TRBV19 with TRBJ1-2, with D possibly matching TRBD1 (5 bases). The germline CDR1 and CDR2 sequences are LNHDA and SQIVND (reference sequence). The length of the CDR3 is 14 residues. Deletions cut 5 bases from V and 0 bases from J, with 10 bases between. The CDR3 protein is CASSRTYPNYGYTF. The CDR3 DNA follows: TGTGCCAGTAGTCGGACATACCCTAACTATGGCTACACCTTC.

This sequence joins TRBV2 and TRBJ1-2; D might be TRBD1 (5 bases). Deletions cut 6 bases from V and 4 bases from J, with 18 bases between. The CDR3 consists of 15 residues. Germline V lookup: CDR1 SNHLY, CDR2 FYNNEI. CDR3 region: CASRERDSGGYGYTF. The CDR3 DNA is TGTGCCAGCAGAGAGAGGGACTCGGGAGGCTATGGCTACACCTTC.

This clone was observed a handful of times. DNA for the CDR3: TGTGCCAGCAGCTTTGTAACTAGCGGGAGGGCCGATGAGACCCAGTACTTC. This encodes CASSFVTSGRADETQYF. The chain couples TRBV7-6 to TRBJ2-5; 13 bases are shared with TRBD2. J lost 5 bases, V lost 3 bases, and 9 bases had no gene match. The CDR3 consists of 17 residues. CDR1 is SGHVS and CDR2 is FNYEAQ in the germline V gene.

The chain couples TRBV10-1 to TRBJ1-6; possibly TRBD1 for D (6 bases). The V end lost 6 bases, the J end lost 8 bases, and 11 bases lay between the germline ends. The CDR3 sequence is 13 residues long. CDR1 WNHNN and CDR2 SYGVQD come from the germline V gene (reference sequence). The CDR3 protein is CASSRQADSPLHF. CDR3 nucleotide sequence: TGCGCCAGCAGCCGACAGGCTGATTCACCCCTCCACTTT.

This chain connects TRBV19 to TRBJ1-4; 9 nucleotides line up with TRBD1. The trim removed 6 bases at V and 7 bases at J, leaving 12 bases unmatched. Germline V lookup: CDR1 LNHDA, CDR2 SQIVND (reference sequence). The CDR3 runs to 16 residues. DNA for the CDR3: TGTGCCAGTAGAATGGACAGGGGCCCCGGTGGTGAAAAACTGTTTTTT. Translating gives CASRMDRGPGGEKLFF.

The chain joins TRBV30 to TRBJ2-1; D is ambiguous. The CDR3 is 12 amino acids. The ends were cut back, 0 bases at V and 7 bases at J, with 7 bases in the middle. Germline values: CDR1 GTSNPN, CDR2 SVGIG (reference sequence). The CDR3 DNA is TGTGCCTGGAGTGTTTCGGTGAATGAGCAGTTCTTC. Protein sequence: CAWSVSVNEQFF.

This clone was detected a few times. V gene TRBV3-1 (or the pseudogene TRBV3-2) combines with J gene TRBJ1-4, with D tentatively TRBD1 (5 bases). The germline V and J ends were trimmed by 1 base and 7 bases, with 10 bases remaining between them. Germline V gene data show CDR1 as LGHDT and CDR2 as YNNKEL (reference sequence). The CDR3 spans 14 residues. The CDR3 DNA follows: TGTGCCAGCAGCCAAGGATGGGGCACTGAAAAACTGTTTTTT. This codes for CASSQGWGTEKLFF.

This clone appeared a few times. The V gene is TRBV6-1, the J gene TRBJ1-1, with 7 bases fitting TRBD1. V trimming: 2 bases; J trimming: 3 bases; junction bases outside the gene matches: 12. The CDR3 loop spans 17 amino acids. Germline CDR1 MNHNS, CDR2 SASEGT. The CDR3 DNA follows: TGTGCCAGCAGTGAACACCCAATACAGACAGGGTACACTGAAGCTTTCTTT. Translation gives CASSEHPIQTGYTEAFF.

The chain carries TRBV7-6 and TRBJ2-2; 10 bases map to TRBD2. J gave up 1 base and V 1 base, and 3 bases lay outside the gene matches. CDR3 length: 17 residues. Germline V CDR1 and CDR2: SGHVS, FNYEAQ. Written as DNA, the CDR3 is TGTGCCAGCAGCTTAGAGGCTAGCGGGGGGAACACCGGGGAGCTGTTTTTT. It is translated as CASSLEASGGNTGELFF.

This chain links TRBV4-2 with TRBJ2-2; D gene ambiguous. There are 13 residues in the CDR3. Germline-derived CDR1 and CDR2 are LGHNA and YNFKEQ. V gave up 1 base and J gave up 5 bases, with 5 bases separating them. This chain's CDR3 is CASSQAGTGELFF. As DNA, the CDR3 is TGTGCCAGCAGCCAAGCGGGTACCGGGGAGCTGTTTTTT.

V gene TRBV3-1 (or the pseudogene TRBV3-2) combines with J gene TRBJ2-4, with TRBD2 as a possible D gene (5 bases). The CDR3 consists of 13 residues. The V end lost 3 bases, the J end lost 6 bases, and 9 bases lay between the germline ends. Germline values: CDR1 LGHDT, CDR2 YNNKEL (reference sequence). The DNA for the CDR3 is TGTGCCAGCAGCCATCGGGATGCAAACATTCAGTACTTC. This codes for CASSHRDANIQYF.

A remark on this clone: The same CDR3 can be traced to other DNA sequences in this sample. This sequence joins TRBV7-3 and TRBJ2-2; 8 bases are shared with TRBD2. The V segment lost 5 bases and the J segment 1 base; nucleotides outside the gene matches: 6. The CDR3 is 16 residues long. Germline V lookup: CDR1 SGHTA, CDR2 FQGTGA. The CDR3 loop is CASSPSAGGNTGELFF. CDR3 in DNA: TGTGCCAGCAGCCCTTCTGCGGGGGGGAACACCGGGGAGCTGTTTTTT.

The V call is TRBV5-1, the J call TRBJ1-4; 8 positions match TRBD1. This CDR3 has 15 residues. The germline gives CDR1 SGHRS, CDR2 YFSETQ. Trimming took 2 bases from V and 8 from J; bases not matched to a gene: 8. In DNA, the CDR3 is TGCGCCAGCAGCTTCTGGACAGGGTTAGGGGAAAAACTGTTTTTT. It encodes CASSFWTGLGEKLFF.